This entry lists 10 T cell receptor beta chains sequenced from one sample in a study of blood T cell repertoires in COVID-19. The assay was immunoSEQ multiplex PCR, and TCRdb's table has in-frame clones only and misses some. Among some 140,000 clones listed, roughly 84% were seen once. Input material: PBMCs or T cells enriched from blood (not recorded which). The receptor set was obtained from a man aged 35 to 55 with acute COVID-19.

V is TRBV6-5 and J is TRBJ2-7; D is perhaps TRBD1 (5 bases). This CDR3 region has 14 residues. Germline loops: CDR1 MNHEY, CDR2 SVGAGI. V lost 6 bases and J 0 bases, leaving 12 bases between the germline ends. CDR3 sequence: CASSAGFSSYEQYF. CDR3 coding DNA: TGTGCCAGCAGCGCAGGGTTTTCCTCCTACGAGCAGTACTTC.

V is TRBV6-5 and J is TRBJ1-1, with 7 bases aligning to TRBD1. Looked up from germline, CDR1 is MNHEY and CDR2 is SVGAGI. The CDR3 runs 13 residues. V lost 6 bases to trimming and J lost 10 bases; unmatched junction nucleotides: 11. This CDR3 is CASSPTQGRRAFF. The DNA for the CDR3 is TGTGCCAGCAGCCCAACACAGGGGCGGAGAGCTTTCTTT.

The chain carries TRBV15 and TRBJ1-4; possibly TRBD1 for D (6 bases). The V end was cut by 8 bases, the J end by 0 bases, with 13 bases between. The CDR3 extends over 15 amino acids. From germline, CDR1 is LNHNV and CDR2 YYDKDF (reference sequence). The CDR3 coding sequence is TGTGCCACCGTAGACAGGAGCTCAACTAATGAAAAACTGTTTTTT. It encodes CATVDRSSTNEKLFF.

CDR3 nucleotide sequence: TGCGCCAGCAGCCATGGACTAGCGGGAGAGGAGGATACGCAGTATTTT. This encodes CASSHGLAGEEDTQYF. The chain is built from TRBV4-3 and TRBJ2-3; 13 bases line up with TRBD2. The V gene end was trimmed by 3 bases and the J gene end by 6 bases; junction bases not matched to a gene: 6. CDR1 is LGHNA and CDR2 is YSLEER in the germline V gene. The CDR3 has 16 amino acids.

V is TRBV2 and J is TRBJ1-1; perhaps TRBD1 as D (5 bases). Trimming pared 3 bases from V and 0 bases from J, leaving 11 bases between. The CDR3 length is 15 residues. Germline V gene sequence: CDR1 SNHLY, CDR2 FYNNEI. The CDR3 DNA sequence: TGTGCCAGCAGTGATTGGCAGGGATTGAACACTGAAGCTTTCTTT. It translates to CASSDWQGLNTEAFF.

The rearrangement links TRBV5-1 to TRBJ2-1, with D unclear. Trimming took 4 bases from V and 8 from J, leaving 10 bases between them. The length of the CDR3 is 12 residues. Per the germline V gene, CDR1 is SGHRS and CDR2 is YFSETQ. The CDR3 sequence is CASSVSEDEQFF. Here the CDR3 DNA reads TGCGCCAGCAGCGTGAGCGAGGATGAGCAGTTCTTC.

This clone came up once. The chain combines TRBV19 with TRBJ2-7, with a weak D call TRBD1 (6 bases). The CDR3 sequence is 16 residues long. In germline, CDR1 is LNHDA, CDR2 SQIVND (reference sequence). V was clipped by 5 bases and J by 0 bases, with 17 bases between them. CDR3 nucleotides: TGTGCCAGTAGTTCTCAGGACAGCTTTGACTCCTACGAGCAGTACTTC. Protein: CASSSQDSFDSYEQYF.

This rearrangement joins TRBV7-9 to TRBJ1-5, with TRBD1 as a possible D gene (5 bases). In germline, CDR1 is SEHNR, CDR2 FQNEAQ (reference sequence). Trimming stripped 5 bases from V and 0 bases from J, with 14 bases between. This CDR3 comprises 16 residues. The CDR3 DNA reads as TGTGCCAGCAGCGCTCTGGACACATCTAGCAATCAGCCCCAGCATTTT. Translating it yields CASSALDTSSNQPQHF. The full variable domain, in which reference TRBV7-9 and TRBJ1-5 provide the parts outside the CDR3, is DTGVSQNPRHKITKRGQNVTFRCDPISEHNRLYWYRQTLGQGPEFLTYFQNEAQLEKSRLLSDRFSAERPKGSFSTLEIQRTEQGDSAMYLCASSALDTSSNQPQHFGDGTRLSIL.

V gene TRBV7-6 combines with J gene TRBJ2-1, with a possible D match to TRBD1 (6 bases). The CDR3 is 16 amino acids. The V gene's germline CDR1 is SGHVS and CDR2 FNYEAQ. V lost 5 bases, J lost 9 bases, and 23 bases lay in between. CDR3 residues: CASSPLRDMGPGEQFF. The CDR3 nucleotides read TGTGCCAGCAGCCCGCTCAGGGACATGGGGCCGGGTGAGCAGTTCTTC. Variable domain in full (rest from reference TRBV7-6 and TRBJ2-1): GAGVSQSPRYKVTKRGQDVALRCDPISGHVSLYWYRQALGQGPEFLTYFNYEAQQDKSGLPNDRFSAERPEGSISTLTIQRTEQRDSAMYRCASSPLRDMGPGEQFFGPGTRLTVL.

This clone was seen just once. The rearrangement uses TRBV5-1 and TRBJ2-1, with 10 bases fitting TRBD2. Germline loops: CDR1 SGHRS, CDR2 YFSETQ. V dropped 3 bases and J dropped 6; count of bases not matched to a gene: 9. This CDR3 comprises 16 residues. For the CDR3, the DNA is TGCGCCAGCAGCTCCCTTAGGAGCGGGGGGGGCAATGAGCAGTTCTTC. Its protein is CASSSLRSGGGNEQFF.